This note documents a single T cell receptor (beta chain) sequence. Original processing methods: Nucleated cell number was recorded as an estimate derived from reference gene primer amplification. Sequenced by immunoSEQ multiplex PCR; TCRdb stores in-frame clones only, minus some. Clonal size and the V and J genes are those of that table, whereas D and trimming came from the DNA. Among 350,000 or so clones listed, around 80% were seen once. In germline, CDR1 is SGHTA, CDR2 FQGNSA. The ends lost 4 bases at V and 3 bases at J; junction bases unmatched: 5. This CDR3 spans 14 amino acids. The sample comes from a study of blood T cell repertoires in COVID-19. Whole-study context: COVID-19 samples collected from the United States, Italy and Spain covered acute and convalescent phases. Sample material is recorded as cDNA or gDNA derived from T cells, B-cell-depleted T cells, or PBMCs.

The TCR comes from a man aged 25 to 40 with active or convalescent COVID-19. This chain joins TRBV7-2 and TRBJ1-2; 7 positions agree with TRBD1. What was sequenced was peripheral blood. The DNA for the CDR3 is TGTGCCAGCAGCTCAACAGGGGCTGACTATGGCTACACCTTC. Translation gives CASSSTGADYGYTF. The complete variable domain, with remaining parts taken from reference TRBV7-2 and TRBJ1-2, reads GAGVSQSPSNKVTEKGKDVELRCDPISGHTALYWYRQSLGQGLEFLIYFQGNSAPDKSGLPSDRFSAERTGGSVSTLTIQRTQQEDSAVYLCASSSTGADYGYTFGSGTRLTVV.